These T cell receptor beta chains were read from a single sample in a study of technical replicates of blood from a few donors. The repertoire was sequenced with immunoSEQ multiplex PCR; TCRdb's copy has only in-frame clones and lacks some. Of about 66,000 clones in the sample, 92% were seen once. Sequencing was performed on T cells isolated from PBMCs. The receptors shown here come from a human donor in good health. The CDR3 runs from the conserved cysteine through the conserved F or W. Fields, in order: J gene, clone size, V gene, D gene, CDR3 protein, CDR3 DNA. A D gene is named only where the DNA matches it firmly. Clone size is not always given. Where it is, it says once, few, many or a class for expanded clones.

>TRBJ1-5|NA|TRBV18|NA
CASSATGSGQPQHF
TGTGCCAGCTCTGCCACAGGGTCCGGTCAGCCCCAGCATTTT
>TRBJ1-2|NA|TRBV2|NA
CASTYREVGYTF
TGTGCCAGCACCTACAGGGAAGTTGGCTACACCTTC
>TRBJ1-2|few|TRBV6-1|NA
CASTMSYGYTF
TGTGCCAGCACTATGTCCTATGGCTACACCTTC
>TRBJ1-3|NA|TRBV10-1|NA
CASLWTEGTGNTIYF
TGCGCCAGCTTATGGACAGAAGGGACCGGAAACACCATATATTTT
>TRBJ2-7|NA|TRBV30|TRBD1
CAWRFRGPDEQYF
TGTGCCTGGAGATTCAGGGGGCCTGACGAGCAGTACTTC
>TRBJ1-2|NA|TRBV4-3|NA
CASSQGRANYGYTF
TGCGCCAGCAGCCAAGGTCGAGCTAACTATGGCTACACCTTC
>TRBJ2-2|NA|TRBV27|NA
CASSLGPGELFF
TGTGCCAGCAGTTTAGGGCCCGGGGAGCTGTTTTTT
>TRBJ1-4|NA|TRBV30|TRBD1
CAWSAPTGTVF
TGTGCCTGGAGTGCACCGACAGGGACTGTTTTT
>TRBJ1-5|NA|TRBV19|TRBD1
CASTRQGHQPQHF
TGTGCCAGTACCCGACAGGGACATCAGCCCCAGCATTTT
>TRBJ2-1|NA|TRBV13|NA
CASSSNPLSYNEQFF
TGTGCCAGCAGCTCTAACCCTTTATCCTACAATGAGCAGTTCTTC
>TRBJ2-2|NA|TRBV27|TRBD2
CASKETSGRVSTGELFF
TGTGCCAGTAAGGAGACTAGCGGGAGAGTTAGCACCGGGGAGCTGTTTTTT
>TRBJ1-5|NA|TRBV19|TRBD1
CASRHMWDRYSNQPQHF
TGTGCCAGTCGACACATGTGGGACAGATATAGCAATCAGCCCCAGCATTTT
>TRBJ1-1|NA|TRBV7-9|TRBD1
CASSSIQGRGDTEAFF
TGTGCCAGCAGCTCCATACAGGGGCGGGGAGACACTGAAGCTTTCTTT
>TRBJ1-2|NA|TRBV5-8|TRBD1
CASSTGEVPSGYTF
TGTGCCAGCTCCACAGGGGAAGTACCCTCTGGCTACACCTTC
>TRBJ1-2|NA|TRBV5-6|TRBD1
CASSSGGNYGYTF
TGTGCCAGCAGCTCAGGGGGCAACTATGGCTACACCTTC
>TRBJ1-3|once|TRBV2|NA
CASTGHSGNTIYF
TGTGCCAGCACTGGACACTCTGGAAACACCATATATTTT
>TRBJ2-6|NA|TRBV5-1|NA
CASSLGQAGANVLTF
TGCGCCAGCAGCTTGGGGCAGGCTGGGGCCAACGTCCTGACTTTC
>TRBJ2-3|NA|TRBV7-9|TRBD1
CASSSGTGGDTQYF
TGTGCCAGCAGCTCCGGGACAGGGGGCGATACGCAGTATTTT
>TRBJ1-1|few|TRBV7-9|NA
CASMLEGEAFF
TGTGCCAGCATGCTAGAAGGTGAAGCTTTCTTT
>TRBJ2-5|NA|TRBV12-5|NA
CASGLAGGQETQYF
TGTGCTAGTGGTTTGGCAGGTGGGCAAGAGACCCAGTACTTC
>TRBJ2-7|NA|TRBV27|TRBD1
CASSTGGQGYEQYF
TGTGCCAGCAGTACAGGGGGACAGGGTTACGAGCAGTACTTC
>TRBJ2-7|NA|TRBV7-2|NA
CASSYTSGSYEQYF
TGTGCCAGCAGCTACACCTCCGGGTCCTACGAGCAGTACTTC
>TRBJ2-7|once|TRBV6-5|NA
CASSGGKSYEQYF
TGTGCCAGCAGTGGGGGGAAGTCCTACGAGCAGTACTTC
>TRBJ1-1|NA|TRBV6-5|NA
CASSFQTGNTEAFF
TGTGCCAGCAGTTTCCAGACAGGGAACACTGAAGCTTTCTTT
>TRBJ1-1|few|TRBV15|NA
CATSRGQLNTEAFF
TGTGCCACCAGCAGAGGACAGCTGAACACTGAAGCTTTCTTT
>TRBJ1-3|once|TRBV5-1|NA
CASSAGSGNTIYF
TGCGCCAGCTCTGCGGGCTCTGGAAACACCATATATTTT
>TRBJ2-5|NA|TRBV29-1|TRBD2
CSVNDASSGLQETQYF
TGCAGCGTGAATGACGCCTCTAGCGGGTTACAAGAGACCCAGTACTTC
>TRBJ1-3|NA|TRBV19|NA
CASSIDHEGLRNTIYF
TGTGCCAGTAGTATAGATCATGAGGGTCTACGAAACACCATATATTTT
>TRBJ2-1|NA|TRBV25-1|TRBD1
CASSLGQGEHEQFF
TGTGCCAGCTCATTGGGACAGGGCGAGCATGAGCAGTTCTTC
>TRBJ1-1|NA|TRBV5-6|NA
CASSSLDRENTEAFF
TGTGCCAGCAGCTCACTCGACCGGGAGAACACTGAAGCTTTCTTT
>TRBJ2-7|once|TRBV10-3|TRBD1
CAIRTGEMLSDEQYF
TGTGCCATCAGAACAGGGGAGATGTTAAGCGACGAGCAGTACTTC
>TRBJ1-5|NA|TRBV13|NA
CASSFGLGSDQPQHF
TGTGCCAGCAGCTTTGGTCTTGGCTCTGATCAGCCCCAGCATTTT
>TRBJ2-1|NA|TRBV14|NA
CASSQDSGSSYNEQFF
TGTGCCAGCAGCCAAGACTCGGGGAGCTCCTACAATGAGCAGTTCTTC
>TRBJ2-7|NA|TRBV19|NA
CASSIGQSYEQYF
TGTGCCAGTAGTATAGGCCAGTCCTACGAGCAGTACTTC
>TRBJ1-1|NA|TRBV19|TRBD1
CASSTETGETEAFF
TGTGCCAGTAGTACCGAAACAGGGGAAACTGAAGCTTTCTTT
>TRBJ2-7|NA|TRBV29-1|NA
CSVEAEYEQYF
TGCAGCGTTGAAGCTGAGTACGAGCAGTACTTC
>TRBJ2-5|NA|TRBV7-3|NA
CASSLDSSRQETQYF
TGTGCCAGCAGCTTGGACAGCAGCCGGCAAGAGACCCAGTACTTC
>TRBJ2-7|once|TRBV11-3|TRBD1
CASSLDRDFGEQYF
TGTGCCAGCAGCCTGGACAGGGACTTCGGCGAGCAGTACTTC
>TRBJ1-2|NA|TRBV7-4|NA
CASLRKCNYGYTF
TGTGCCAGCCTGCGGAAGTGTAACTATGGCTACACCTTC
>TRBJ1-2|NA|TRBV7-3|NA
CASRGTYGYTF
TGTGCCAGCCGGGGGACCTATGGCTACACCTTC
>TRBJ2-3|NA|TRBV11-3|TRBD2
CASSPGRAGTQYF
TGTGCCAGCAGCCCAGGGAGGGCCGGTACGCAGTATTTT
>TRBJ1-1|NA|TRBV7-7|TRBD1
CASSLEGQGNTEAFF
TGTGCCAGCAGCTTAGAGGGACAGGGGAACACTGAAGCTTTCTTT
>TRBJ2-7|NA|TRBV4-2|NA
CASSQFIGRGFDEQYF
TGTGCCAGCAGCCAATTTATTGGAAGGGGTTTCGACGAGCAGTACTTC
>TRBJ2-7|NA|TRBV19|TRBD2
CASRRTSGIYEQYF
TGTGCCAGTAGGCGGACTAGCGGGATCTACGAGCAGTACTTC
>TRBJ2-5|NA|TRBV2|NA
CASGWRAQETQYF
TGTGCCAGCGGATGGAGGGCCCAAGAGACCCAGTACTTC
>TRBJ2-7|NA|TRBV5-5|NA
CASSLVVGSPYEQYF
TGTGCCAGCAGCTTGGTTGTCGGTTCACCATACGAGCAGTACTTC
>TRBJ1-1|once|TRBV6-5|NA
CATGMDTEAFF
TGTGCCACGGGAATGGACACTGAAGCTTTCTTT
>TRBJ1-1|NA|TRBV2|NA
CASSSEGLGTEAFF
TGTGCCAGCTCCTCGGAGGGGTTGGGGACTGAAGCTTTCTTT
>TRBJ1-3|NA|TRBV19|NA
CASRDWSGGNTIYF
TGTGCCAGTAGAGATTGGTCGGGGGGAAACACCATATATTTT
>TRBJ2-7|NA|TRBV29-1|TRBD2
CSVGGGNHYEQYF
TGCAGCGTAGGCGGGGGGAATCACTACGAGCAGTACTTC
>TRBJ2-5|NA|TRBV1|NA
CTSSQDGLARETQYF
TGCACCAGCAGCCAAGATGGACTAGCCAGGGAGACCCAGTACTTC
>TRBJ2-1|NA|TRBV28|TRBD2
CASSPGRPTSGRMNEQFF
TGTGCCAGCAGCCCAGGGCGCCCGACTAGCGGGAGAATGAATGAGCAGTTCTTC
>TRBJ2-7|NA|TRBV11-2|TRBD1
CASSLSPRDRGPRKQYF
TGTGCCAGCAGCTTATCTCCCCGGGACAGGGGGCCCAGAAAGCAGTACTTC
>TRBJ2-1|NA|TRBV2|NA
CASVFISNEQFF
TGTGCCAGCGTCTTTATCTCCAATGAGCAGTTCTTC
>TRBJ1-2|few|TRBV30|NA
CAWSISNYGYTF
TGTGCCTGGAGTATCAGTAACTATGGCTACACCTTC
>TRBJ1-5|NA|TRBV28|TRBD1
CASTTGMGQPQHF
TGTGCCAGCACGACAGGGATGGGTCAGCCCCAGCATTTT
>TRBJ2-2|NA|TRBV2|NA
CASSREVSGELFF
TGTGCCAGCAGTAGGGAGGTCTCCGGGGAGCTGTTTTTT
>TRBJ1-5|NA|TRBV28|NA
CASRKEGSQPQHF
TGTGCCAGCAGGAAGGAGGGAAGTCAGCCCCAGCATTTT
>TRBJ2-7|NA|TRBV6-1|NA
CASRRGLAYEQYF
TGTGCCAGCAGAAGGGGACTTGCCTACGAGCAGTACTTC
>TRBJ1-5|NA|TRBV15|TRBD1
CATSRDRGSNQPQHF
TGTGCCACCAGCAGGGACAGGGGGAGCAATCAGCCCCAGCATTTT